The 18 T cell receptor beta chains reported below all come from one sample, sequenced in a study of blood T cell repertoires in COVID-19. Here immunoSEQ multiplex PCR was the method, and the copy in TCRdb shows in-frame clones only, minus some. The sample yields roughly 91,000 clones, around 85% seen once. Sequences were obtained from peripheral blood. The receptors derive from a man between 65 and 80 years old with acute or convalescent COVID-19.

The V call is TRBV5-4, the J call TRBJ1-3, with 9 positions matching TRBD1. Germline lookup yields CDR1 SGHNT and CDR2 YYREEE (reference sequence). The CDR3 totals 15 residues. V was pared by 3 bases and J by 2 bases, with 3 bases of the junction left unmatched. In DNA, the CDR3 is TGTGCCAGCAGCTGGGACAGGGCTCCTGGAAACACCATATATTTT. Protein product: CASSWDRAPGNTIYF.

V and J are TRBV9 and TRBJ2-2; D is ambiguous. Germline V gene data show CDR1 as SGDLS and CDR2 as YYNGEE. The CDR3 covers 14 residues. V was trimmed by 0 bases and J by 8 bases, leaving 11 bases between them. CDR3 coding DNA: TGTGCCAGCAGCGTAGGGGCCCCAAGGGGGGAGCTGTTTTTT. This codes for CASSVGAPRGELFF.

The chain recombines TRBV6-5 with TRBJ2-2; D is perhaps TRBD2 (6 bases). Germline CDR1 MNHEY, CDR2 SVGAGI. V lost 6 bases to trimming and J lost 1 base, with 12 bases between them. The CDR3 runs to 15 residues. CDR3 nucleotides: TGTGCCAGCAGCCCGACTAGTGGGAACACCGGGGAGCTGTTTTTT. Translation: CASSPTSGNTGELFF.

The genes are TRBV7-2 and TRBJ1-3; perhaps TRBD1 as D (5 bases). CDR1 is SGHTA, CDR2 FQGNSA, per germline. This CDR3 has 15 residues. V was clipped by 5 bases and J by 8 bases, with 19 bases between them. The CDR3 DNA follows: TGTGCCAGCAGCCCCTGGGGCCGGCGTGGGGACACCATATATTTT. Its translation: CASSPWGRRGDTIYF.

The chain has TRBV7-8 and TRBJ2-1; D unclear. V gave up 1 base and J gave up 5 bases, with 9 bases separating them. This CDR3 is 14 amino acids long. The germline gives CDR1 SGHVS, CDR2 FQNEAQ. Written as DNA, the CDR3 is TGTGCCAGCAGCTTAGTGGGCGCCAACAATGAGCAGTTCTTC. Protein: CASSLVGANNEQFF.

The CDR3 region has the DNA TGTGCCCTACTAGCGGGGAAATACAATGAGCAGTTCTTC. Encoded protein: CALLAGKYNEQFF. The genes are TRBV7-9 and TRBJ2-1; 10 bases fit TRBD2. The V gene end was trimmed by 11 bases and the J gene end by 4 bases; junction bases not matched to a gene: 5. The germline V gene encodes CDR1 SEHNR and CDR2 FQNEAQ (reference sequence). This CDR3 spans 13 amino acids.

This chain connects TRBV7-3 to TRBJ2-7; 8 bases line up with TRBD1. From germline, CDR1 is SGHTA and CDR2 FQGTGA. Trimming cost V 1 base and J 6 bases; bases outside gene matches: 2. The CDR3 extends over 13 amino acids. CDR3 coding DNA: TGTGCCAGCAGCTTAATCGGACAGGGCGAGCAGTACTTC. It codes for CASSLIGQGEQYF.

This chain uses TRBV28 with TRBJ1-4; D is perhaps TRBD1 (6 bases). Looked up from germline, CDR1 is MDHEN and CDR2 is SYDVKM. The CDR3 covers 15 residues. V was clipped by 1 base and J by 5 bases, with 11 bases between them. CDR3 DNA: TGTGCCAGCAGTTTATCTCAGGGGACAAATGAAAAACTGTTTTTT. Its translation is CASSLSQGTNEKLFF. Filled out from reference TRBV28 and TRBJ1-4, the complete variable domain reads DVKVTQSSRYLVKRTGEKVFLECVQDMDHENMFWYRQDPGLGLRLIYFSYDVKMKEKGDIPEGYSVSREKKERFSLILESASTNQTSMYLCASSLSQGTNEKLFFGSGTQLSVL.

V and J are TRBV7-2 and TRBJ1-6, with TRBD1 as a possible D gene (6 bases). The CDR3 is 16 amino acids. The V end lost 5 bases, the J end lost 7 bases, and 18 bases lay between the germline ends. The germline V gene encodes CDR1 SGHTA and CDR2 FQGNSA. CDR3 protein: CASSPKTTGWNSPLHF. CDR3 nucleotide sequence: TGTGCCAGCAGCCCGAAGACCACAGGGTGGAATTCACCCCTCCACTTT.

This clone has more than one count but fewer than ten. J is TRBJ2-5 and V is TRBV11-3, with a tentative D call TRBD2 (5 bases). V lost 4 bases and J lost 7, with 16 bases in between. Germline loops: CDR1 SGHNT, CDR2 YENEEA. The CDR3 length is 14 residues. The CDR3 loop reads CASSSGRAEGTQYF. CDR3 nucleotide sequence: TGTGCCAGCAGCTCGGGCCGGGCCGAGGGGACCCAGTACTTC.

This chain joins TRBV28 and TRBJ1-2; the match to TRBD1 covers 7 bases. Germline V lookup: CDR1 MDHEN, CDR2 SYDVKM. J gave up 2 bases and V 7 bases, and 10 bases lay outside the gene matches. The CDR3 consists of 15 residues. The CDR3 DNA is TGTGCCAGCATAACCCACAGGGGTCAGAACTATGGCTACACCTTC. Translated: CASITHRGQNYGYTF.

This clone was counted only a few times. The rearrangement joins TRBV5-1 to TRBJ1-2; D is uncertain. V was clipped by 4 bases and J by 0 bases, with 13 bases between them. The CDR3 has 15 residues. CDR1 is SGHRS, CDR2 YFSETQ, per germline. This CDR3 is CASSREARTNYGYTF. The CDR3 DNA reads TGCGCCAGCAGCCGGGAGGCCAGAACTAACTATGGCTACACCTTC.

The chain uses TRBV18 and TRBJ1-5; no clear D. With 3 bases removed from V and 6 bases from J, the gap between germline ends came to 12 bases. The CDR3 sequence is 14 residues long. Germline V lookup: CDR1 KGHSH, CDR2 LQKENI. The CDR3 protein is CASSPRGEGQPQHF. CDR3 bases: TGTGCCAGCTCACCCCGGGGTGAGGGTCAGCCCCAGCATTTT.

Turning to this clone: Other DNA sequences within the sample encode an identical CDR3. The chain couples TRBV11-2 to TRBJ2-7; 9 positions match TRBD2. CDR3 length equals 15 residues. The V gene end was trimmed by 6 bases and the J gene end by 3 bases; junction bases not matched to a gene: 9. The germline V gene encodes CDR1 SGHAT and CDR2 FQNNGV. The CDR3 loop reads CASSFGAGGLYEQYF. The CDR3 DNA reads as TGTGCCAGCAGTTTCGGGGCGGGGGGGCTCTACGAGCAGTACTTC.

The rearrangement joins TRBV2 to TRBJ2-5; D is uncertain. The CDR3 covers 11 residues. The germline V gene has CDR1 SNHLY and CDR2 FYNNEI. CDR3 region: CYSAREETQYF. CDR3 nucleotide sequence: TGTTACTCTGCCCGGGAAGAGACCCAGTACTTC.

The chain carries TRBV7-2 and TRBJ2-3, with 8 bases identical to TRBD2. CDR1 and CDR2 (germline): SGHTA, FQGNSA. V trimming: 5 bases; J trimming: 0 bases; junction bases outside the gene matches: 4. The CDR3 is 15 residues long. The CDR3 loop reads CASSGAGASTDTQYF. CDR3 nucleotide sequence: TGTGCCAGCAGCGGAGCGGGGGCTAGCACAGATACGCAGTATTTT.

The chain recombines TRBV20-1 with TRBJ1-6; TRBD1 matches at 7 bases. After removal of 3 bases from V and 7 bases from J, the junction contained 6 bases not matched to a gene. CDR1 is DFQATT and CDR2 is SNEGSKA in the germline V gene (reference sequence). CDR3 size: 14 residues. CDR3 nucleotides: TGCAGTGCTAGTAGAGGGGGCATAAATTCACCCCTCCACTTT. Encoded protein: CSASRGGINSPLHF.

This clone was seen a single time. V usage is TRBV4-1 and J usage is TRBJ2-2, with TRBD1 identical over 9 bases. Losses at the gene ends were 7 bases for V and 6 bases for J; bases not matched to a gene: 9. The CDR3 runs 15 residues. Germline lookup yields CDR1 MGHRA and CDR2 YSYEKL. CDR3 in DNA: TGCGCCAGCAAGTGGACAGGGGAATCGGCCGGGGAGCTGTTTTTT. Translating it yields CASKWTGESAGELFF.